This T cell receptor beta chain comes out of a study of CD8+ T cells in alopecia areata. RNA extraction was followed by reverse transcription into cDNA, which acted as the sequencing template. Generated by immunoSEQ multiplex PCR, the TCRdb table keeps only in-frame clones and is missing some. The repertoire has roughly 250,000 clones, roughly two thirds of them found once; the top ten carry 1.2%. Germline V gene lookup returns CDR1 SEHNR and CDR2 FQNEAQ (reference sequence). V was shortened by 5 bases and J by 4 bases, with 9 bases between the two germline ends. This CDR3 contains 13 residues. This sequence joins TRBV7-9 and TRBJ2-1; D remains unclear. The sample was CD4+ T cells sorted from blood, taken at week 0. The clonotype comes from a human donor with alopecia areata. CDR3 bases: TGTGCCAGCAGCCAGGACGGGTACAATGAGCAGTTCTTC. Translation: CASSQDGYNEQFF.